This record looks at one TCR beta chain sequence and its context. The data belong to a study of blood T cell repertoires in COVID-19. Study at large: Acute-phase and convalescent COVID-19 samples originated in the United States, Italy and Spain. Nucleic acid was either cDNA or gDNA, and it came from T cells, B-cell-depleted T cells, or PBMCs.

Per the original data handling: Researchers report that nucleated cell counts were estimated from reference gene primer amplification. This table comes from immunoSEQ multiplex PCR, and its TCRdb copy is limited to in-frame clones, with some not included. V, J and clone size are those of that table, while D and trimming were read from the DNA. Counted here are approximately 61,000 clones, around four fifths occurring once; the ten biggest clones make up roughly 5.7%. V lost 10 bases to trimming and J lost 2 bases; unmatched junction nucleotides: 13. Germline loops: CDR1 LNHDA, CDR2 SQIVND (reference sequence). The CDR3 is made up of 15 amino acids.

This sequence originates from a man aged 65 to 85 with acute or convalescent COVID-19. This chain connects TRBV19 to TRBJ2-5; 7 bases are a match to TRBD2. The specimen was peripheral blood. The CDR3 nucleotides read TGTGCCACAAATAGGGTGGGGGGGTCTCAAGAGACCCAGTACTTC. Its translation: CATNRVGGSQETQYF.